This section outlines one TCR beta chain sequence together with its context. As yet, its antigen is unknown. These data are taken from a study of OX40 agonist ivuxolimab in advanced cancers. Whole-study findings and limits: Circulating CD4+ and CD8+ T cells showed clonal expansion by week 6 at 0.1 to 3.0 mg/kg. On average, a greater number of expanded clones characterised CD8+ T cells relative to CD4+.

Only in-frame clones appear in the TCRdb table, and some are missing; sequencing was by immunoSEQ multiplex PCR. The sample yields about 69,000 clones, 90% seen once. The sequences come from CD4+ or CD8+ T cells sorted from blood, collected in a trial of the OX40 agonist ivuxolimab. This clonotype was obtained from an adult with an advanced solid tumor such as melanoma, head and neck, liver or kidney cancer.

CDR3 protein: CASSESGSFNEKLFF. As DNA, the CDR3 is TGCGCCAGCAGTGAGTCGGGTAGCTTTAATGAAAAACTGTTTTTT. The genes are TRBV10-2 and TRBJ1-4; no reliable D call. The CDR3 runs to 15 residues. The ends were cut back, 0 bases at V and 4 bases at J, with 9 bases in the middle. The germline gives CDR1 WSHSY, CDR2 SAAADI.